This T cell receptor (beta chain) comes out of a study of blood T cell repertoires in COVID-19. Data came from immunoSEQ multiplex PCR; TCRdb stores just in-frame clones and leaves some out. The sample gives tens of thousands of clones, under 95% of which show up once; about 2.5% is in the top ten. CDR1 is MGHRA, CDR2 YSYEKL, per germline. V dropped 4 bases and J dropped 3 bases, with 22 bases sitting between them. The length of the CDR3 is 17 residues. The J gene is TRBJ2-7, the V gene TRBV4-1, with a possible D match to TRBD1 (5 bases). The origin of this receptor is a human donor with active COVID-19. The donor label of this sample is uncertain. The sequencing sample was made of peripheral blood. The CDR3 nucleotides are TGCGCCAGCAGCCCCGGCCCTGACAGTCCCCACTTCTACGAGCAGTACTTC. Its protein is CASSPGPDSPHFYEQYF.